The rows below give T cell receptor beta chains drawn from one sample of a study of blood T cell repertoires in COVID-19. The table came from immunoSEQ multiplex PCR; TCRdb's copy has only in-frame clones and leaves some out. The sample contains more than 300,000 clones, over 85% of which appear only once. The specimen sequenced was peripheral blood. These receptors were taken from a woman aged 25-40 years with COVID-19, enrolled during active disease. The CDR3 runs from the conserved cysteine through the conserved F or W.

J: TRBJ1-1; V: TRBV6-6; CDR3: CASTWTGNTEAFF
J: TRBJ1-1; V: TRBV12-3/TRBV12-4; CDR3: CASSLLQEAFF
J: TRBJ2-5; V: TRBV7-9; CDR3: CASSSAGEETQYF
J: TRBJ1-5; V: TRBV6-1; CDR3: CASSENPKTGFQPQHF
J: TRBJ1-2; V: TRBV2; CDR3: CASRQDTYNYGYTF
J: TRBJ2-5; V: TRBV27; CDR3: CASSTRTALGETQYF
J: TRBJ2-1; V: TRBV4-3; CDR3: CASSQGGGSYNEQFF
J: TRBJ1-5; V: TRBV9; CDR3: CASSRDLRGTQHF
J: TRBJ1-1; V: TRBV27; CDR3: CASRGNIGQKNTEAFF
J: TRBJ1-1; V: TRBV12-3/TRBV12-4; CDR3: CASTRGGQTEAFF
J: TRBJ1-5; V: TRBV16; CDR3: CASSQSIGWQGLRRNQPQHF
J: TRBJ1-2; V: TRBV15; CDR3: CATSVNSYGYTF
J: TRBJ2-1; V: TRBV19; CDR3: CASSPLATSSYNEQFF
J: TRBJ1-1; V: TRBV7-2; CDR3: CASSLVLGAHTEAFF
J: TRBJ2-5; V: TRBV5-8; CDR3: CASSYPSGQETQYF
J: TRBJ1-2; V: TRBV7-9; CDR3: CASSLVSGPYGYTF
J: TRBJ2-5; V: TRBV6-4; CDR3: CASSGKAGGGQETQYF
J: TRBJ1-1; V: TRBV6-5; CDR3: CASSYSLDQAEAFF
J: TRBJ2-2; V: TRBV14; CDR3: CASSHQAARVGELFF
J: TRBJ1-5; V: TRBV19; CDR3: CASSWAYNSNQPQHF
J: TRBJ1-2; V: TRBV7-2; CDR3: CASSLIPSGGGANYGYTF
J: TRBJ1-5; V: TRBV2; CDR3: CASSEESRGLNQPQHF
J: TRBJ1-6; V: TRBV19; CDR3: CASSLWTEPGSPLHF
J: TRBJ2-1; V: TRBV5-4; CDR3: CASSLYPSGFGNEQFF
J: TRBJ1-6; V: TRBV7-9; CDR3: CASSHDRSSYNSPLHF
J: TRBJ1-2; V: TRBV4-1; CDR3: CASSQQHGGLGNYGYTF
J: TRBJ2-7; V: TRBV6-7; CDR3: CAPPSVAGHYEQYF
J: TRBJ1-1; V: TRBV18; CDR3: CASSPPTGGSTEAFF
J: TRBJ1-1; V: TRBV11-3; CDR3: CASSLETNTEAFF
J: TRBJ1-3; V: TRBV2; CDR3: CASSEQGVRNTIYF
J: TRBJ2-7; V: TRBV6-1; CDR3: CASSELTGTGGHEQYF
J: TRBJ2-5; V: TRBV5-1; CDR3: CASSLDGLEQETQYF
J: TRBJ1-1; V: TRBV18; CDR3: CASSPTDTEAFF
J: TRBJ1-5; V: TRBV6-5; CDR3: CASTPTGQNQPQHF
J: TRBJ1-6; V: TRBV9; CDR3: CASSPDTDYNSPLHF
J: TRBJ2-1; V: TRBV7-9; CDR3: CASSSDRGLLENRNEQFF
J: TRBJ2-7; V: TRBV2; CDR3: CASSDKGQGANEQYF
J: TRBJ1-1; V: TRBV2; CDR3: CAKGRGANTEAFF
J: TRBJ1-5; V: TRBV2; CDR3: CASSDQGDQPQHF
J: TRBJ1-2; V: TRBV27; CDR3: CASSLQRPSVGYGYTF
J: TRBJ1-6; V: TRBV9; CDR3: CASSVTGDEYSPLHF
J: TRBJ2-7; V: TRBV2; CDR3: CASTPRERSYEQYF
J: TRBJ1-5; V: TRBV10-2; CDR3: CASREGQVNQPQHF
J: TRBJ2-1; V: TRBV5-1; CDR3: CASRFRGGNEQFF
J: TRBJ2-3; V: TRBV24-1; CDR3: CATSDRGQGDTDTQYF
J: TRBJ2-6; V: TRBV4-3; CDR3: CASSQDGRGAFSGANVLTF
J: TRBJ2-1; V: TRBV18; CDR3: CASSPPRLAGSNEQFF
J: TRBJ2-7; V: TRBV18; CDR3: CASSPTFQGLKSYEQYF